In this sample, the clone carrying this T cell receptor (beta chain) turned up a few times. Its antigen is unidentified. The source of the sample is a study of response to subunit inactivated influenza vaccine. Findings and caveats of the study: Each seasonal influenza vaccination recruits few new T cells, the authors suggested.

From the RT-PCR reads, TCRdb called clonotypes with MiXCR, one entry per CDR3 protein. Of approximately 500,000 distinct CDR3 sequences in the sample, roughly 13% were seen once. Source: PBMCs from blood, taken roughly 48 days after vaccination. The source of this sequence is a man in his fifties who received an inactivated influenza vaccine.

The CDR3, as DNA: TGTGCCAGCAGCTTTGCCCCCTACGAGCAGTACTTC. Encoded protein: CASSFAPYEQYF. V is TRBV7-9 and J is TRBJ2-7, with no clear D. The CDR3 has 12 amino acids. CDR1 is SEHNR and CDR2 is FQNEAQ in the germline V gene (reference sequence). V dropped 3 bases and J dropped 2 bases, with 5 bases sitting between them.